The entry that follows covers one T cell receptor beta chain sequence. Its cognate antigen has yet to be identified. Base qualities are not provided; no much larger clone lies one nucleotide away. This entry is derived from a study of early stage breast cancer tumors (dated 2017 in TCRdb). As for the study more broadly: Of the approximately 15 invasive breast tumors, some twelve were found to be estrogen receptor-positive, progesterone receptor-positive and HER2-negative. Of the roughly 12 ER+/PR+/HER2- tumors, eight were classified as invasive ductal carcinomas and four as invasive lobular carcinomas. The average read coverage per sample was around 10-fold. Across all samples, 2,651,842 templates representing approximately 1 million unique clonotypes were detected.

CDR3 length: 15 amino acids, cysteine to phenylalanine. The CDR3 DNA has 45 bases and is translated from base 1. Via the germline V gene, CDR1 is MNHNS and CDR2 SASEGT. Trimming accounts for 11 bases at V and 4 bases at J, while the number of junction bases matched to no gene is 9. The full study reports these points: Sequencing bulk genomic DNA from unsorted cells could not capture chain pairing or functional markers like CD4, CD8 and FOXP3. Repertoires from blood resembled normal breast more closely than tumor, and using blood as a reference for each tissue separated tumor from normal in about 85% of the 16 patients. Because the cohort was small, a breakdown by tumor subtype could not be done. Roughly 2.6-fold higher T cell density and higher clonality were observed in tumors than in adjacent normal breast tissue. Enriched TCRB sequences shared across patients were mostly commonly generated sequences, unlikely to play an important role in the tumor microenvironment.

Every sample was amplified as two independent genomic DNA replicates, using 0.5 ug for blood and approximately 1.5 ug for tumor or normal breast. Following the manufacturer's instructions, the ImmunoSeq Intro kit was used to carry out TCRB sequencing on genomic DNA. Multiplex PCR was run for around 30 cycles using proprietary primers and spike-in control sequences for absolute quantification. Single-end 150-bp reads were used to sequence an 87-bp fragment spanning the CDR3 and the flanking V and J genes. Each lane of an Illumina MiSeq running version 3.0 chemistry carried seven multiplexed samples, with two replicates apiece. For the original study's pipeline: Raw data were processed with the vendor's proprietary pipeline, and both replicates were merged into a single result per sample. To define clonotypes, the study grouped productive rearrangements that shared the V-gene family, CDR3 amino acid sequence and J-gene segment. Clonality was computed as 1 minus the normalized Shannon entropy (Pielou evenness) of TCRB abundances. To estimate T cell density, the total number of templates was divided by the input cell count, which was inferred from how much DNA went in. Total repertoire diversity and clonality were estimated with Recon using default parameters. Clonotypes with over 0.1% abundance in tumor and at least 32-fold higher abundance in tumor than in normal breast were defined as tumor-enriched. The table comes from immuneACCESS by way of TCRdb, which keeps in-frame sequences with V and J called. Part of the clones is missing from these tables; in studies checked, under half for an unresolved V gene and the rest for unknown reasons. V, J and clone size are those of that table, while D and trimming were read from the DNA. This sample lists fewer than 70,000 clones; 60% to 85% were detected once. Of the sample, roughly 3.4% falls within the top ten clones.

The study profiled bulk TCR beta-chain repertoires in matched peripheral blood, tumor and adjacent normal breast tissue taken from approximately 15 patients with early-stage breast cancer. Before surgery, roughly 4.5-11 mL of whole blood was collected into EDTA tubes and then processed within 2 hours. Peripheral blood mononuclear cells were isolated by Ficoll-Paque centrifugation in SepMate-50 tubes. For storage in liquid nitrogen, PBMCs were cryopreserved as aliquots of about 1.9 to 4 million cells in about 90% FBS with around 10% DMSO. The Qiagen AllPrep DNA/RNA Mini kit was used to extract genomic DNA.

The chain employs TRBV6-1 and TRBJ1-6; the central 9 bases match TRBD1. The source of this sequence is a person between 30 and 45 years old with breast cancer. Sequenced sample: blood. The nucleotide sequence reads TGTGCCGGTCGGACAGGGGTCGGGTATAATTCACCCCTCCACTTT. Its translation reads: CAGRTGVGYNSPLHF.